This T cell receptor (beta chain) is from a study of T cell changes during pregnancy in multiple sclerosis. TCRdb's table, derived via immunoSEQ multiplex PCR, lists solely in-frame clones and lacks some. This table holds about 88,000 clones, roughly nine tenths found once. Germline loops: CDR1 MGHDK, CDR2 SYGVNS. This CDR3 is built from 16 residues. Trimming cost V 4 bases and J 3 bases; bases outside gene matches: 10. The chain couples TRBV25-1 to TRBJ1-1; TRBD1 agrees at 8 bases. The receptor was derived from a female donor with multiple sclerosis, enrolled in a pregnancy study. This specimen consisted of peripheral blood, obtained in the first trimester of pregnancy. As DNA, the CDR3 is TGTGCCAGCAGTGGGGCAGGGGGCGAGGCGTACACTGAAGCTTTCTTT. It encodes CASSGAGGEAYTEAFF.